This T cell receptor beta chain was sequenced in a study of human CD8 memory T cell subsets. Study observations and caveats: High, similar diversity marked stem-like memory and precursor exhausted T cells but not effector memory cells.

It was from duplicate vials of approximately 160,000 sorted CD8+ T cells per subset that RNA came. As to this clonotype: The antigen is not known.

The CDR3 spans 14 residues. The authors made TCR beta libraries using UMI-labeled 5' RACE. TCRdb re-called the 5' RACE reads, yielding one record per CDR3 amino acid sequence without DNA. The sample totals some 4,000 distinct CDR3 sequences. Sample: CD8+ T cells from PBMCs. The V call is TRBV12-3 or TRBV12-4, the J call TRBJ1-5. The sequence came from a human donor in good health. The CDR3 region is CASSLGGTSQPQHF.